This T cell receptor beta chain was sequenced during a study of T cell responses to AZD1222 COVID-19 vaccine. Study in general: Second doses at about 4 or about 12 weeks were pooled. Whole-study results and caveats: Recipients of two AZD1222 doses showed rising Spike-specific TCR breadth and depth.

From germline, CDR1 is LNHDA and CDR2 SQIVND (reference sequence). The V gene lost 1 base and the J gene lost 7 bases, with 19 bases spanning the gap. This CDR3 has 17 residues. On this clone: Its target is unknown.

The protocol was immunoSEQ multiplex PCR, while the TCRdb copy is restricted to in-frame clones and leaves out a portion. The sample comprises approximately 150,000 clones, just over 90% of which are singletons, and approximately 5.4% rests with the top ten. The clonotype originates from an adult in good health. This chain links TRBV19 with TRBJ2-2, with D possibly being TRBD2 (6 bases). This material consisted of peripheral blood, taken on day 0 of AZD1222 vaccination. The CDR3 sequence: CASSIGGGDVSYGELFF. In DNA form, the CDR3 reads TGTGCCAGTAGTATAGGTGGAGGGGACGTCTCGTACGGGGAGCTGTTTTTT.